This T cell receptor (beta chain) was captured in a study of cytomegalovirus exposure and HLA in healthy donors. Overall study findings and caveats: In a later analysis, CMV-associated beta chains were mostly HLA-associated, it appeared. A previous analysis found most TCR beta V segments productive roughly 87% or roughly 30% of the time. In a later analysis, TCR beta V- and J-gene trimming was associated with a missense DCLRE1C variant.

Regarding this clone: The antigen remains undetermined.

A multiplex PCR was run with 60 Vbeta primers and 13 Jbeta primers. Sequencing was performed with immunoSEQ multiplex PCR; in TCRdb, only in-frame clones are kept and a portion is missing. The data show tens of thousands of clones, more than 75% seen once. What was sequenced was PBMCs. The TCR was taken from a man in his late teens or twenties in good health and CMV-seronegative.

This chain's CDR3 is CASSQGTLGETSGEQYF. The CDR3 DNA reads TGCGCCAGCAGCCAAGGTACTTTAGGGGAGACTAGCGGAGAGCAGTACTTC. This chain joins TRBV4-1 and TRBJ2-7, with 9 bases that match TRBD2. Germline CDR1 MGHRA, CDR2 YSYEKL. This CDR3 comprises 17 residues. Trimming at V came to 1 base and at J to 7 bases, leaving 14 bases not matched to a gene.